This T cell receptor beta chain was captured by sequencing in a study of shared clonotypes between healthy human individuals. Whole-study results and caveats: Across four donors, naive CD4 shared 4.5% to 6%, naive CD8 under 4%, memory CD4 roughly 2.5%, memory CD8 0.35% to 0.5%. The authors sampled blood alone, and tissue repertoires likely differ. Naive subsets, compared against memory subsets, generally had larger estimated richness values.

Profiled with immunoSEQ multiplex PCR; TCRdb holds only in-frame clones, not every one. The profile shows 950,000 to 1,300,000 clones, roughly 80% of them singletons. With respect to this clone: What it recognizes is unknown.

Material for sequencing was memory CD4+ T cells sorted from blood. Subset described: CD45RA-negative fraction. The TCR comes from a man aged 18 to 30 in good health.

The CDR3 sequence: CASSWRTGEAGANVLTF. In DNA, the CDR3 is TGTGCCAGCAGCTGGCGGACAGGGGAGGCCGGGGCCAACGTCCTGACTTTC. The V call is TRBV11-2, the J call TRBJ2-6, with 9 bases aligning to TRBD1. Germline V CDR1 and CDR2: SGHAT, FQNNGV. The trim removed 4 bases at V and 4 bases at J, leaving 8 bases unmatched. The CDR3 runs 17 residues.